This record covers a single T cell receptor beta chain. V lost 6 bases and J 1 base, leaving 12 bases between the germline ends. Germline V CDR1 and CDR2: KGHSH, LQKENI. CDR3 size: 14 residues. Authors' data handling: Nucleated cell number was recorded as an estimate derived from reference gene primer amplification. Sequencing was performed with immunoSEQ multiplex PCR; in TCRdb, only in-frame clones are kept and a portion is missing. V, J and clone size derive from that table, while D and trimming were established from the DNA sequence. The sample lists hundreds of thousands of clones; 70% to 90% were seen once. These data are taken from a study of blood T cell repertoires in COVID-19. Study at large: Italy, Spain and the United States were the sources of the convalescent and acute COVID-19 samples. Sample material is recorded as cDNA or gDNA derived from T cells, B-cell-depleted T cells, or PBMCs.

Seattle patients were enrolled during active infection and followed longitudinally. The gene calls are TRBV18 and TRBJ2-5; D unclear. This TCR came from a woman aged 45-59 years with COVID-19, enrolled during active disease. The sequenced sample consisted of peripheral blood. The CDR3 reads CASSLMGPQETQYF. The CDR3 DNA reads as TGTGCCAGCTCCCTCATGGGCCCCCAAGAGACCCAGTACTTC.